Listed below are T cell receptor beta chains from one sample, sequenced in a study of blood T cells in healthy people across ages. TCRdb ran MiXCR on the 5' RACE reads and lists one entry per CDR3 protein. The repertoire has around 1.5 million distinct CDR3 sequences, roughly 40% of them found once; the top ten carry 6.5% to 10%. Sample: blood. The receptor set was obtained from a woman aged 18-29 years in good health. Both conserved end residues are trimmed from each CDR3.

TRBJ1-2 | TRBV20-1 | SAPPGSGRGGGGYT
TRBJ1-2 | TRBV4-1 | ASSHPEGYT
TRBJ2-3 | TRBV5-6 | ASSRGEKADTQY
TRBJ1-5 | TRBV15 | ATSRDIGMRGREPQH
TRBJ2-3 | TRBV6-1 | ASSRGLAGNTDTQY
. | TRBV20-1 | SAERQGSGEQY
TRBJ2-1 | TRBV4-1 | ASSQDPGQGSNEQF
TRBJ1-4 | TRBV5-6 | ASRCGARDWF
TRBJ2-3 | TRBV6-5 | ASSPSVGSHGDTQY
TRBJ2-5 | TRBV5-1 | ASSLATSGGGETQY
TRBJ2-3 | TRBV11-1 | ASGGITSTDTQY
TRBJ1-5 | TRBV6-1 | ASSVAGNNQPQH
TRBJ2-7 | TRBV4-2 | ASSQDAGQGYEQY
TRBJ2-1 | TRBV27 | ASSFRTGGNEQF
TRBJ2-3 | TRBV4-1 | ASSQVNQAASYVADTQY
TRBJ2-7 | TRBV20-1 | SAVGPRGAYEQY
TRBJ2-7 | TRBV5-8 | ASIKKGDRDEQY
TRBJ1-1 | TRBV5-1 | ASTPDSLNTEAF
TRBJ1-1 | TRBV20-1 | RPAGNRLNTEAF
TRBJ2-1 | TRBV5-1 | ASSLVPSFYNEQF
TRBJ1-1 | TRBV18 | ASSEGDEAF
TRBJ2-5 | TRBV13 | ASSLEGSGTQPEETQY
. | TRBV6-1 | ASSAGGSNQPQY
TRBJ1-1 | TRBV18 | ASSPRGVNTEAF
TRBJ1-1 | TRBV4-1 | ASSHPGGNTEAF
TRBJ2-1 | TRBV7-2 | ASSPRDLAESGEQF
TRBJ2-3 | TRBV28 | ASSSETSGGAEFPDTQY